The clone carrying this T cell receptor beta chain was seen at least ten times. This sample was included in a study of T cell repertoires in cytomegalovirus infection. TCRdb re-analysed the reads in MiXCR, keeping a single row per CDR3 protein. The table lists roughly 230,000 distinct CDR3 sequences, approximately 15% of them singletons, with 40% to 55% in the top ten. CDR1 and CDR2 from the germline V gene are MGHDK and SYGVNS. Trimming removed 6 bases from V and 0 bases from J, with 11 bases in between. This CDR3 comprises 14 residues. This chain connects TRBV25-1 to TRBJ1-1, with TRBD1 as a possible D gene (6 bases). Material: CD8+ T cells from PBMCs. This TCR came from a human donor in good health (CMV status not recorded). Some clones in this sample may be carry-over from other donors' samples. The CDR3 spells CASRRQDMNTEAFF. CDR3 sequence (DNA): TGTGCCAGCAGGAGACAGGACATGAACACTGAAGCTTTCTTT.